The 11 T cell receptor beta chains below all came from one sample that was sequenced in a study of OX40 agonist ivuxolimab in advanced cancers. The assay was immunoSEQ multiplex PCR, and TCRdb's table has in-frame clones only and misses some. The sample records tens of thousands of clones, around 84% being singletons. This specimen consisted of CD4+ or CD8+ T cells sorted from blood, obtained in a trial of the OX40 agonist ivuxolimab. These TCRs come from an adult with an advanced solid tumor such as melanoma, head and neck, liver or kidney cancer.

The chain has TRBV6-6 and TRBJ1-5; 8 bases align to TRBD1. Per the germline V gene, CDR1 is MNHNY and CDR2 is SVGAGI (reference sequence). Trimming cost V 0 bases and J 7 bases; bases outside gene matches: 5. This CDR3 contains 15 residues. In DNA, the CDR3 is TGTGCCAGCAGTTACTCGAAACAGGGGGGACAGCCCCAGCATTTT. Its translation is CASSYSKQGGQPQHF.

The V and J genes are TRBV19 and TRBJ1-5; no reliable D call. CDR3 size: 15 residues. Trimming took 7 bases from V and 0 from J, leaving 13 bases between them. From germline, CDR1 is LNHDA and CDR2 SQIVND (reference sequence). The CDR3 DNA reads TGTGCCAGTATGCGGGTAACCTATAGCAATCAGCCCCAGCATTTT. It encodes CASMRVTYSNQPQHF.

The rearrangement uses TRBV19 and TRBJ1-4; D gene ambiguous. The CDR3 spans 16 residues. The V gene's germline CDR1 is LNHDA and CDR2 SQIVND (reference sequence). V lost 3 bases and J lost 0, with 11 bases in between. Here the CDR3 reads CASSMGPVATNEKLFF. The CDR3, as DNA: TGTGCCAGTAGTATGGGCCCTGTTGCAACTAATGAAAAACTGTTTTTT.

The V gene is TRBV4-1, the J gene TRBJ2-7; 7 bases align to TRBD1. Germline V gene lookup returns CDR1 MGHRA and CDR2 YSYEKL. The CDR3 is 15 amino acids. The V gene end was trimmed by 3 bases and the J gene end by 2 bases; junction bases not matched to a gene: 7. CDR3 in DNA: TGCGCCAGCAGCCATTCCGGGACAGCCACCTACGAGCAGTACTTC. Protein: CASSHSGTATYEQYF.

The chain couples TRBV20-1 to TRBJ2-3; D gene unclear. The CDR3 length is 11 residues. Germline loops: CDR1 DFQATT, CDR2 SNEGSKA (reference sequence). V shed 5 bases and J shed 6 bases, with 9 bases lying between them. The CDR3 DNA is TGCAGTGCTTTTCGGTACGATACGCAGTATTTT. Protein sequence: CSAFRYDTQYF.

V usage is TRBV29-1 and J usage is TRBJ1-4; weak D call: TRBD1 (6 bases). This CDR3 spans 12 amino acids. Trimming took off 7 bases at V and 7 bases at J, with 13 bases between the two ends. Germline loops: CDR1 SQVTM, CDR2 ANQGSEA. This CDR3 is CSGTEGGEKLFF. CDR3 nucleotide sequence: TGCAGCGGGACAGAGGGGGGTGAAAAACTGTTTTTT.

In its sample, this clone was seen a few times. This chain uses TRBV18 with TRBJ2-7; tentative D call: TRBD1 (6 bases). Germline CDR1 is KGHSH and CDR2 is LQKENI. The V end lost 5 bases, the J end lost 7 bases, and 18 bases lay between the germline ends. CDR3 length: 14 residues. The CDR3 DNA reads as TGTGCCAGCTCATCTCATCCTGGGACATTTGAGCAGTACTTC. Its translation is CASSSHPGTFEQYF. Full variable domain (missing parts from reference TRBV18 and TRBJ2-7): NAGVMQNPRHLVRRRGQEARLRCSPMKGHSHVYWYRQLPEEGLKFMVYLQKENIIDESGMPKERFSAEFPKEGPSILRIQQVVRGDSAAYFCASSSHPGTFEQYFGPGTRLTVT.

The J gene is TRBJ1-5, the V gene TRBV6-5; D possibly corresponds to TRBD1 (5 bases). The CDR3 covers 13 residues. Between the trimmed V and J ends, which lost 4 bases and 4 bases, there was a span of 8 bases. The germline gives CDR1 MNHEY, CDR2 SVGAGI. CDR3 loop: CASSWGTNQPQHF. The CDR3 DNA reads as TGTGCCAGCAGTTGGGGCACTAATCAGCCCCAGCATTTT.

This clone is a singleton in its sample. V usage is TRBV11-3 and J usage is TRBJ2-3, with 10 bases that match TRBD2. V shed 5 bases and J 3 bases; nucleotides not matched to a gene: 8. This CDR3 has 16 amino acids. CDR1 and CDR2 from the germline V gene are SGHNT and YENEEA. Here the CDR3 reads CASSNSLAGGTDTQYF. CDR3 sequence (DNA): TGTGCCAGCAGCAATTCCTTAGCGGGAGGAACAGATACGCAGTATTTT.

The V call is TRBV6-5, the J call TRBJ2-3, with D possibly matching TRBD2 (6 bases). Trimming removed 8 bases at V and 2 bases at J, with 14 bases between. Germline assignment: CDR1 MNHEY and CDR2 SVGAGI. This CDR3 has 14 residues. CDR3 sequence reads: CASRLGGDTDTQYF. The DNA of the CDR3 is TGTGCCAGCCGCCTGGGGGGTGACACAGATACGCAGTATTTT.

The rearrangement links TRBV7-3 to TRBJ2-1, with D tentatively TRBD2 (5 bases). The CDR3 is 14 residues long. CDR1 and CDR2 from the germline V gene are SGHTA and FQGTGA. The V end lost 7 bases, the J end lost 4 bases, and 14 bases lay between the germline ends. The CDR3 DNA follows: TGTGCCAGCACCCCATCGCCGGGATACAATGAGCAGTTCTTC. Amino acid sequence: CASTPSPGYNEQFF. The variable domain in full, completed from reference TRBV7-3 and TRBJ2-1, reads GAGVSQTPSNKVTEKGKYVELRCDPISGHTALYWYRQSLGQGPEFLIYFQGTGAADDSGLPNDRFFAVRPEGSVSTLKIQRTERGDSAVYLCASTPSPGYNEQFFGPGTRLTVL.